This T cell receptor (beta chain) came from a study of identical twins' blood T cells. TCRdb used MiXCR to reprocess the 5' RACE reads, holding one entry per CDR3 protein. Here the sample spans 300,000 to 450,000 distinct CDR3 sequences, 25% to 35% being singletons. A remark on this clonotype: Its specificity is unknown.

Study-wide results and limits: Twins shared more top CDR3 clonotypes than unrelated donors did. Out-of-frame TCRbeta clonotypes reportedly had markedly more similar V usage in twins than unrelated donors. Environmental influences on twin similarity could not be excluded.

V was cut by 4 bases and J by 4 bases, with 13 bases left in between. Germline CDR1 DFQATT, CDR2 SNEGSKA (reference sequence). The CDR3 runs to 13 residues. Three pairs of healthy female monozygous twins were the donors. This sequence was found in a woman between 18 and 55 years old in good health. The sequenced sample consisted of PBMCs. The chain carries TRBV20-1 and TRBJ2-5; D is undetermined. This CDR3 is CSANRLGGETQYF. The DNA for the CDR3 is TGCAGTGCTAACCGGCTGGGTGGAGAGACCCAGTACTTC.